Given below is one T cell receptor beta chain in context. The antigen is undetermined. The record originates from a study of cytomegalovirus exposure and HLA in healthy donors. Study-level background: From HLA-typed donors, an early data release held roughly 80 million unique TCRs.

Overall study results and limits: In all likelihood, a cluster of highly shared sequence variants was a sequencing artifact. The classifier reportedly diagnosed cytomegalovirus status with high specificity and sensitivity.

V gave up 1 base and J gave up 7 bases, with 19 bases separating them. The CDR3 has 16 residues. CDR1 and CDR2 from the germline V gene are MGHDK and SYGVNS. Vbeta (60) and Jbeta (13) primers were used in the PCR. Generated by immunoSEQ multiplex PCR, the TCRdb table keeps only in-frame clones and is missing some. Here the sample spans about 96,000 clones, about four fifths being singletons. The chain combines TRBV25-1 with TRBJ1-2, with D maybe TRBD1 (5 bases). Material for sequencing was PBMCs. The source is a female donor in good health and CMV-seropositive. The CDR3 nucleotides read TGTGCCAGCAGTGAATTTGTTAGGGGCAGTGCCTGTGGCTACACCTTC. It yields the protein CASSEFVRGSACGYTF.